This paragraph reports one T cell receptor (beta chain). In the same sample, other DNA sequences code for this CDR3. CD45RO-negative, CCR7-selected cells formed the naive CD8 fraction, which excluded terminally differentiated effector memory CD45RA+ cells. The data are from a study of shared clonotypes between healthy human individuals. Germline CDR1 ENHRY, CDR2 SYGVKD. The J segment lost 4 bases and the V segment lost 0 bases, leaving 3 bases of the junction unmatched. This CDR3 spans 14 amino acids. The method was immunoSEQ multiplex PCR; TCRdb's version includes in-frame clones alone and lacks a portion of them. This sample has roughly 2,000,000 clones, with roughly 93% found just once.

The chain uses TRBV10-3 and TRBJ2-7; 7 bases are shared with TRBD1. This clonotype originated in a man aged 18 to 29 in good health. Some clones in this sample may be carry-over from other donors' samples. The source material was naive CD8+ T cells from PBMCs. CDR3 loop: CAISESAGGYEQYF. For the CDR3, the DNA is TGTGCCATCAGTGAGTCAGCAGGGGGATACGAGCAGTACTTC.